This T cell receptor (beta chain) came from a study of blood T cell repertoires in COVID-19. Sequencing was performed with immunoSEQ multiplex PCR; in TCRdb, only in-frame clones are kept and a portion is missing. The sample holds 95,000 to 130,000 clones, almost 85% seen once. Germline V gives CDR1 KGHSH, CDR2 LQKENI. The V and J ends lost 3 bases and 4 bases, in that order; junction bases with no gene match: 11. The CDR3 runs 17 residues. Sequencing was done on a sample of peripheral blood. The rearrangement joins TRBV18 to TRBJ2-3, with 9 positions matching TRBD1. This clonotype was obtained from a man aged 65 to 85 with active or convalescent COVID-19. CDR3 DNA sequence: TGTGCCAGCTCACCCCCGGGACAGGGAGCATACCCAGATACGCAGTATTTT. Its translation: CASSPPGQGAYPDTQYF.